This entry features one TCR beta chain sequence. Germline CDR1 is LNHDA and CDR2 is SQIVND (reference sequence). V was clipped by 8 bases and J by 8 bases, with 12 bases between them. The CDR3 extends over 11 amino acids. These data are taken from a study of T cell responses to AZD1222 COVID-19 vaccine. Clones were read by immunoSEQ multiplex PCR, and TCRdb kept only the in-frame ones, dropping some. The sample has about 120,000 clones; 88% are singletons. The rearrangement joins TRBV19 to TRBJ1-1; D remains unclear. The receptor comes from an adult in good health. The sample in question was peripheral blood, obtained on day 0 of AZD1222 vaccination. The CDR3 loop reads CASWQAWEAFF. The CDR3 DNA is TGTGCCAGTTGGCAAGCGTGGGAAGCTTTCTTT.